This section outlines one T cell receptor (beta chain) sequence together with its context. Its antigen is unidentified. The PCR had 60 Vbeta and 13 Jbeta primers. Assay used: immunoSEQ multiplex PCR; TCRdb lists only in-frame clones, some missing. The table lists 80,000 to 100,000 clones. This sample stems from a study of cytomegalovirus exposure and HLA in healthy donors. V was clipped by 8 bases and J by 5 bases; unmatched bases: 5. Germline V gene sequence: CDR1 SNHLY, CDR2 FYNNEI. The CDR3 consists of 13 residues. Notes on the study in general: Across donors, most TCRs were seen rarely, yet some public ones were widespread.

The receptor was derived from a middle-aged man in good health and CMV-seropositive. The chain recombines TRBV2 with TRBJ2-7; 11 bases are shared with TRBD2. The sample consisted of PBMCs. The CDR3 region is CASLAGGPHEQYV. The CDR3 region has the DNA TGTGCCAGCTTAGCGGGAGGGCCCCACGAGCAGTACGTC.